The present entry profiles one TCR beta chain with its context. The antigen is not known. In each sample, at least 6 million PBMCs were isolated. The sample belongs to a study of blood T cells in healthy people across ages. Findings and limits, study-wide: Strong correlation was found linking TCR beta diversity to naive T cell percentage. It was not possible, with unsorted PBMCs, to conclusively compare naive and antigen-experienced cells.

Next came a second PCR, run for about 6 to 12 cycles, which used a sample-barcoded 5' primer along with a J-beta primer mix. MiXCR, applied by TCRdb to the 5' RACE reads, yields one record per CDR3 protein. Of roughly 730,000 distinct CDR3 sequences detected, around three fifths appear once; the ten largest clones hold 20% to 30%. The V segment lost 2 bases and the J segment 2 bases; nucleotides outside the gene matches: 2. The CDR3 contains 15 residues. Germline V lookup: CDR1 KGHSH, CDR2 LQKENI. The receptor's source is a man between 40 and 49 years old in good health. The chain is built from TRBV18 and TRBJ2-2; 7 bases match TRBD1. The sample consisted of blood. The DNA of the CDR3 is TGTGCCAGCTCACCAGGGACAGCAAACACCGGGGAGCTGTTTTTT. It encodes CASSPGTANTGELFF.